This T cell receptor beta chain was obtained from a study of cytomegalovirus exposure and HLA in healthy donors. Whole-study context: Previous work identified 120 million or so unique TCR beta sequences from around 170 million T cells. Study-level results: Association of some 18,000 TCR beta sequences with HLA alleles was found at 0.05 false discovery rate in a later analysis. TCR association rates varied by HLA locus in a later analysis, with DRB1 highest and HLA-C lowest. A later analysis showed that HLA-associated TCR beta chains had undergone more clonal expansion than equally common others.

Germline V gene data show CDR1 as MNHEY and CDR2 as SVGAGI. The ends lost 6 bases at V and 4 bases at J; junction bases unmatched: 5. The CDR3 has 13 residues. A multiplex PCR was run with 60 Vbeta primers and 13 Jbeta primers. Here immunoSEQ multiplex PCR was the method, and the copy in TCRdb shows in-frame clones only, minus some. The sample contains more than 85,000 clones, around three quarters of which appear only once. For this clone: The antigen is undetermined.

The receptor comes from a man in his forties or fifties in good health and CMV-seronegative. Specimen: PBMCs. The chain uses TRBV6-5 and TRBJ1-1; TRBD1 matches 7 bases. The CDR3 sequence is CASRLTGTTEAFF. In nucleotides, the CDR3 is TGTGCCAGCAGATTGACAGGGACCACTGAAGCTTTCTTT.